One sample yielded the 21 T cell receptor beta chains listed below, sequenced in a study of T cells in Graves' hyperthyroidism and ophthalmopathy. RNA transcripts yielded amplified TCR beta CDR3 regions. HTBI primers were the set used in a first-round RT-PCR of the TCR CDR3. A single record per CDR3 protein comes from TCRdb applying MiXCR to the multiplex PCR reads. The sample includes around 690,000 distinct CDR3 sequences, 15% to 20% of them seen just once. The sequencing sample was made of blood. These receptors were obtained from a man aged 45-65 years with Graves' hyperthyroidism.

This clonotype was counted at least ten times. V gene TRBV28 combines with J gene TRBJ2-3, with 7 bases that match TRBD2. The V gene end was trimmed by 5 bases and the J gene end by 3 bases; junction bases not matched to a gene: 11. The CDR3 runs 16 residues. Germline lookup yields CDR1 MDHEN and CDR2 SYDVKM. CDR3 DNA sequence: TGTGCCAGCAGTCCCCAATATAAAGCGGGAACAGATACGCAGTATTTT. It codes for CASSPQYKAGTDTQYF. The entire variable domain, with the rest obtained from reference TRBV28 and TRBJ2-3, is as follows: DVKVTQSSRYLVKRTGEKVFLECVQDMDHENMFWYRQDPGLGLRLIYFSYDVKMKEKGDIPEGYSVSREKKERFSLILESASTNQTSMYLCASSPQYKAGTDTQYFGPGTRLTVL.

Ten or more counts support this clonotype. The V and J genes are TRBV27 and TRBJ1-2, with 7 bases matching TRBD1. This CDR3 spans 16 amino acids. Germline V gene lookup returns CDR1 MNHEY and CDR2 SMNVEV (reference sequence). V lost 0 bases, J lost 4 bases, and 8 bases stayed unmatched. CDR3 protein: CASSLSLDRAGYGYTF. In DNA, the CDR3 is TGTGCCAGCAGTTTATCCCTCGACAGGGCGGGCTATGGCTACACCTTC.

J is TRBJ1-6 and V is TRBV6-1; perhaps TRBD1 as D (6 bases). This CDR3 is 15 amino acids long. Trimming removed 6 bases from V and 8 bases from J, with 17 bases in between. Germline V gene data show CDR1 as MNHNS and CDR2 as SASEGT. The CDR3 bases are TGTGCCAGCAGAAACCTACAGGGTTTGGATTCACCCCTCCACTTT. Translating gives CASRNLQGLDSPLHF.

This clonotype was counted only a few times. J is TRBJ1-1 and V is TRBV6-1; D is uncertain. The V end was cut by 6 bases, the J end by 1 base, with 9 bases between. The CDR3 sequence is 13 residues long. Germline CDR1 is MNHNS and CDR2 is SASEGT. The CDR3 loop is CASSQIQNTEAFF. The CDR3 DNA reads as TGTGCCAGCAGCCAAATCCAGAACACTGAAGCTTTCTTT.

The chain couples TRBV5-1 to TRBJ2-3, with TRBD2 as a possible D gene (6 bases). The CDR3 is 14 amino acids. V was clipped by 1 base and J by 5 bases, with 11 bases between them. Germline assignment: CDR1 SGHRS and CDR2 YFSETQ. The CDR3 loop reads CASSLKPEGDTQYF. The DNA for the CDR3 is TGCGCCAGCAGCTTGAAGCCGGAGGGAGATACGCAGTATTTT.

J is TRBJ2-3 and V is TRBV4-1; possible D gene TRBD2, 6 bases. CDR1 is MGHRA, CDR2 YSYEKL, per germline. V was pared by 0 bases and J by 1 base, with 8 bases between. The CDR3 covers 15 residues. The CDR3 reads CASSQDREGTDTQYF. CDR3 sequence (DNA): TGCGCCAGCAGCCAAGACAGGGAGGGCACAGATACGCAGTATTTT.

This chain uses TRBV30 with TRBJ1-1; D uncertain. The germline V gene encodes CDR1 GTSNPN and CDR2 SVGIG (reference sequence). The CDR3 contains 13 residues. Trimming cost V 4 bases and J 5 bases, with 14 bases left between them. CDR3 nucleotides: TGTGCCTGGACCGTCGGCGGGGAAACTGAAGCTTTCTTT. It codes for CAWTVGGETEAFF.

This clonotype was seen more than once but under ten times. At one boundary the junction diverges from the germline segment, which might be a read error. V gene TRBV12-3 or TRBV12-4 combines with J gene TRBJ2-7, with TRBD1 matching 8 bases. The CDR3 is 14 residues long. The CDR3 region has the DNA TGTGCCAGCAGTCCACCAGGGGGCTCCTACGTGCAGTACTTC. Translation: CASSPPGGSYVQYF.

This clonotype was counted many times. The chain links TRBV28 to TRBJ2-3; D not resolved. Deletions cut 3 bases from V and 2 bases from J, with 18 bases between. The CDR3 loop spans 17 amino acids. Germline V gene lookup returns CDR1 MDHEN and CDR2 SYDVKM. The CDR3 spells CASSFRSTAMPTDTQYF. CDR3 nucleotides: TGTGCCAGCAGTTTCCGCTCTACGGCAATGCCCACAGATACGCAGTATTTT.

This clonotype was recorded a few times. DNA of the CDR3: TGTGCCAGCAGTTACGGCGGGAAGAATGAGCAGTTCTTC. Amino acids: CASSYGGKNEQFF. The genes are TRBV6-5 and TRBJ2-1, with D maybe TRBD2 (6 bases). This CDR3 spans 13 amino acids. Trimming left V 2 bases short and J 7 bases short, with 9 bases between. Germline CDR1 is MNHEY and CDR2 is SVGAGI.

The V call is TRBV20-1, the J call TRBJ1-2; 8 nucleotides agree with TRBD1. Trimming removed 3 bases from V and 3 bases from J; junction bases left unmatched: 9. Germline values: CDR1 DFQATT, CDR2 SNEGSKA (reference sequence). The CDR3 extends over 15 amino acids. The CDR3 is CSASPGGASYYGYTF. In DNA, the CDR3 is TGCAGTGCTAGTCCAGGGGGCGCATCATACTATGGCTACACCTTC.

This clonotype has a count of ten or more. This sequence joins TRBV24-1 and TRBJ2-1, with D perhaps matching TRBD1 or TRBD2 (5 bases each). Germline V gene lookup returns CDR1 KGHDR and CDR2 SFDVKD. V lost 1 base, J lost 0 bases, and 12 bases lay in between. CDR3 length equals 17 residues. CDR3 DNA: TGTGCCACCAGTGATTTCGGACCGAGGGGCTCCTACAATGAGCAGTTCTTC. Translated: CATSDFGPRGSYNEQFF.

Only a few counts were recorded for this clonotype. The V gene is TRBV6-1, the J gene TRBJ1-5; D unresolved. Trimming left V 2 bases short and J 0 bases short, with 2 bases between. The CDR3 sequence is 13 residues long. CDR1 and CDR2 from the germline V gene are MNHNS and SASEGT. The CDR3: CASSELSNQPQHF. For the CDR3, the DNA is TGTGCCAGCAGTGAACTTAGCAATCAGCCCCAGCATTTT.

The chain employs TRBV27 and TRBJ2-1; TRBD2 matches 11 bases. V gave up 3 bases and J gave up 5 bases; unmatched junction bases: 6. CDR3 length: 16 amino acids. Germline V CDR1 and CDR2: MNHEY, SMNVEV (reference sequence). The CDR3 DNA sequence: TGTGCCAGCAGTTTTTTGGGGACTAGCGGAAACAATGAGCAGTTCTTC. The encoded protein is CASSFLGTSGNNEQFF.

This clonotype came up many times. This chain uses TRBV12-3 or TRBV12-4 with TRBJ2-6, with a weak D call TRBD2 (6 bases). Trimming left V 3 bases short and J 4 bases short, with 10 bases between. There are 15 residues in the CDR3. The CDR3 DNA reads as TGTGCCAGCAGTTTCGGAGGGTCCGGGGCCAACGTCCTGACTTTC. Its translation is CASSFGGSGANVLTF.

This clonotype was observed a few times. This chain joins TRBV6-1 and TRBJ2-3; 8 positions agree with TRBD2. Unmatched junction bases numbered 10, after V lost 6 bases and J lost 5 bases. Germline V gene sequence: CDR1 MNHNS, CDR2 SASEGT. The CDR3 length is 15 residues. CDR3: CASSDPGRAKDTQYF. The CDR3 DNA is TGTGCCAGCAGCGATCCCGGGAGGGCCAAAGATACGCAGTATTTT.

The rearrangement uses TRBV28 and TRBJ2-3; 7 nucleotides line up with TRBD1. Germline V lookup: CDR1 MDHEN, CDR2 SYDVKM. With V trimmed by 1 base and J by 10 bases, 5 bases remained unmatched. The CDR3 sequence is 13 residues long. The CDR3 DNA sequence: TGTGCCAGCAGTTTATCCGAGGGGACAGCGCAGTATTTT. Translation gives CASSLSEGTAQYF.

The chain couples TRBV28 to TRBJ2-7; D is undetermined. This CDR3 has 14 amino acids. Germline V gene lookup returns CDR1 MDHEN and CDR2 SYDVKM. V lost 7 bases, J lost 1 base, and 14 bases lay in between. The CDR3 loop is CASNLVGCSYEQYF. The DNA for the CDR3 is TGTGCCAGCAATTTGGTTGGCTGTTCCTACGAGCAGTACTTC. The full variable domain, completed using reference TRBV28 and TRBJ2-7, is DVKVTQSSRYLVKRTGEKVFLECVQDMDHENMFWYRQDPGLGLRLIYFSYDVKMKEKGDIPEGYSVSREKKERFSLILESASTNQTSMYLCASNLVGCSYEQYFGPGTRLTVT.

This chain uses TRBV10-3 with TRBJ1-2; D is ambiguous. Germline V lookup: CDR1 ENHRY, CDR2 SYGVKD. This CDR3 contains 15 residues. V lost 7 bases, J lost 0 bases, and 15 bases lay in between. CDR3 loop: CAITLEGGPNYGYTF. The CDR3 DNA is TGTGCCATCACCCTGGAGGGCGGTCCTAACTATGGCTACACCTTC.

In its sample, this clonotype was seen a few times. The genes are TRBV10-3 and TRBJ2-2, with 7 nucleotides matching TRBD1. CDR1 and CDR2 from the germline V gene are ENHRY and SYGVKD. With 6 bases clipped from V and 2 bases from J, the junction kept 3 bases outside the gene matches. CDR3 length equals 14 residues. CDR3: CAIRDRANTGELFF. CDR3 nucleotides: TGTGCCATCAGAGACAGGGCTAACACCGGGGAGCTGTTTTTT.

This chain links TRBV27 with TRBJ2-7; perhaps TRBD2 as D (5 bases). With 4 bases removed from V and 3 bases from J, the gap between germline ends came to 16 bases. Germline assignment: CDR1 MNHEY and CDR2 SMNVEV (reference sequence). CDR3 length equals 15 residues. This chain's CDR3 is CASSSRGPGLYEQYF. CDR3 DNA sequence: TGTGCCAGCAGTTCCCGCGGGCCGGGTCTCTACGAGCAGTACTTC.